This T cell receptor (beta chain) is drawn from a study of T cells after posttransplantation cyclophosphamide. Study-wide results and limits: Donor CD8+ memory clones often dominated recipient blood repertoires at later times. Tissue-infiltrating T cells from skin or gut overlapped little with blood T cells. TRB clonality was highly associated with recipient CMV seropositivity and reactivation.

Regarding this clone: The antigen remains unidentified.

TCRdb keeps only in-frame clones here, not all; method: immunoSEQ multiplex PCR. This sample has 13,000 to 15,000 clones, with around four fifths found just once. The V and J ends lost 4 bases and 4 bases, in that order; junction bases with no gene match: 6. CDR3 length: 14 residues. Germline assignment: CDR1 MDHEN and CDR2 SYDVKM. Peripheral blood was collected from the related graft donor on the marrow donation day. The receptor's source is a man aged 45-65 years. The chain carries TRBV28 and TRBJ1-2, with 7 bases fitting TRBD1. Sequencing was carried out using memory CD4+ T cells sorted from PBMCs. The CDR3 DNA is TGTGCCAGCAGTTCCCCCGGGGACAGCTATGGCTACACCTTC. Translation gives CASSSPGDSYGYTF.